Listed here are 15 T cell receptor beta chains from one sample, sequenced in a study of blood T cell repertoires in COVID-19. Only in-frame clones appear in the TCRdb table, and some are missing; sequencing was by immunoSEQ multiplex PCR. The top ten clones hold about 20% of a sample with some 62,000 clones, 65% to 80% of them seen once. Sequences were obtained from peripheral blood. Source of these receptors: a man aged 60 to 69 with acute or convalescent COVID-19.

The chain combines TRBV7-2 with TRBJ2-5; D is perhaps TRBD2 (6 bases). This CDR3 contains 16 residues. Germline V CDR1 and CDR2: SGHTA, FQGNSA. The V and J ends lost 2 bases and 5 bases respectively, with 18 bases between them. The CDR3 DNA reads TGTGCCAGCAGCTTAAGGAGACTAGGAACGGGGGAGACCCAGTACTTC. Its translation: CASSLRRLGTGETQYF.

This rearrangement joins TRBV27 to TRBJ2-3; D might be TRBD2 (7 bases). Per germline, CDR1 MNHEY and CDR2 SMNVEV (reference sequence). This CDR3 is built from 15 residues. Trimming shortened V by 7 bases and J by 0 bases, and 14 bases separated the two germline ends. The CDR3 sequence: CASTPGGLSTDTQYF. CDR3 sequence (DNA): TGTGCCAGCACCCCCGGGGGGCTAAGCACAGATACGCAGTATTTT.

This clone was recorded only once. In DNA form, the CDR3 reads TGCAGCGTAAGAAGGGGCGGCGGCGGCTATGGCTACACCTTC. The encoded protein is CSVRRGGGGYGYTF. The gene calls are TRBV29-1 and TRBJ1-2; tentative D call: TRBD1 (5 bases). CDR1 and CDR2 (germline): SQVTM, ANQGSEA. This CDR3 comprises 14 residues. Trimming took off 6 bases at V and 4 bases at J, with 18 bases between the two ends.

This chain joins TRBV30 and TRBJ1-1, with 7 nucleotides matching TRBD1. CDR1 is GTSNPN and CDR2 is SVGIG in the germline V gene (reference sequence). V lost 7 bases, J lost 7 bases, and 3 bases stayed unmatched. The CDR3 covers 10 residues. The DNA of the CDR3 is TGTGCCTCAGGGGGATATGAAGCTTTCTTT. This encodes CASGGYEAFF.

This chain joins TRBV5-1 and TRBJ2-2; D gene ambiguous. Trimming took 0 bases from V and 2 from J, leaving 5 bases between them. Germline V lookup: CDR1 SGHRS, CDR2 YFSETQ. This CDR3 is 14 amino acids long. The CDR3 DNA is TGCGCCAGCAGCTTGGTATCCAACACCGGGGAGCTGTTTTTT. Translated: CASSLVSNTGELFF.

The chain is built from TRBV7-2 and TRBJ2-7, with D possibly matching TRBD1 (5 bases). The CDR3 loop spans 13 amino acids. Germline assignment: CDR1 SGHTA and CDR2 FQGNSA. Trimming shortened V by 1 base and J by 5 bases, and 9 bases separated the two germline ends. The CDR3 DNA follows: TGTGCCAGCAGCTTAGTAGGGGTGGACGAGCAGTACTTC. This gives the protein CASSLVGVDEQYF.

In its sample, this clone was seen a few times. The chain carries TRBV9 and TRBJ1-4; D not resolved. The germline V and J ends were trimmed by 6 bases and 0 bases, with 9 bases remaining between them. The CDR3 length is 14 residues. Germline-derived CDR1 and CDR2 are SGDLS and YYNGEE. The CDR3 DNA sequence: TGTGCCAGCACCCGAGGAGCAACTAATGAAAAACTGTTTTTT. Its protein is CASTRGATNEKLFF.

V is TRBV11-3 and J is TRBJ2-1; D might be TRBD2 (6 bases). Germline V gene data show CDR1 as SGHNT and CDR2 as YENEEA. The V and J ends lost 2 bases and 5 bases respectively, with 10 bases between them. This CDR3 region has 14 residues. CDR3 sequence (DNA): TGTGCCAGCAGCTTATACGGGAGAGACAATGAGCAGTTCTTC. Its translation is CASSLYGRDNEQFF.

This rearrangement joins TRBV5-6 to TRBJ2-2; TRBD2 aligns across 8 bases. Germline trimming cut 2 bases from V and 6 bases from J; bases unmatched to any gene: 3. The CDR3 loop spans 14 amino acids. The germline CDR1 and CDR2 sequences are SGHDT and YYEEEE. The CDR3 loop reads CASSLAGESGELFF. As DNA, the CDR3 is TGTGCCAGCAGCTTAGCGGGGGAATCCGGGGAGCTGTTTTTT.

This rearrangement joins TRBV23-1 to TRBJ1-1; the D gene is possibly TRBD1 (6 bases). TRBV23-1 is an ORF for which the function is uncertain. The CDR3 spans 17 residues. V dropped 4 bases and J dropped 10 bases, with 28 bases sitting between them. CDR3 amino acids: CASSPGKRDTSHRGAFF. CDR3 in DNA: TGCGCCAGCAGTCCAGGGAAGCGGGACACGTCTCATCGCGGAGCTTTCTTT.

The chain carries TRBV20-1 and TRBJ1-1; D is unclear. Trimming took off 3 bases at V and 6 bases at J, with 8 bases between the two ends. This CDR3 is built from 11 residues. CDR1 is DFQATT and CDR2 is SNEGSKA in the germline V gene (reference sequence). The CDR3 reads CSARRRAEAFF. In nucleotides, the CDR3 is TGCAGTGCTAGGCGGAGGGCTGAAGCTTTCTTT.

The V call is TRBV6-5, the J call TRBJ1-1, with D hard to call. V lost 6 bases and J 5 bases, leaving 13 bases between the germline ends. In germline, CDR1 is MNHEY, CDR2 SVGAGI. The CDR3 is 13 amino acids. The CDR3 reads CASRSPSGTEAFF. In nucleotides, the CDR3 is TGTGCCAGCAGAAGCCCCTCGGGGACTGAAGCTTTCTTT.

V and J are TRBV7-9 and TRBJ2-3; D perhaps matches TRBD2 (6 bases). Trimming removed 5 bases at V and 3 bases at J, with 12 bases between. The CDR3 contains 14 residues. The germline gives CDR1 SEHNR, CDR2 FQNEAQ (reference sequence). For the CDR3, the DNA is TGTGCCAGCAGCCAAATGACTAGGACAGATACGCAGTATTTT. It translates to CASSQMTRTDTQYF.

The gene calls are TRBV5-5 and TRBJ2-3; TRBD2 matches 8 bases. Losses at the gene ends were 2 bases for V and 5 bases for J; bases not matched to a gene: 7. Germline CDR1 reads SGHKS; CDR2 reads YYEKEE (reference sequence). CDR3 length: 15 amino acids. CDR3 sequence: CASSFDGRALDTQYF. CDR3 DNA: TGTGCCAGCAGCTTTGACGGGAGGGCCCTAGATACGCAGTATTTT.

This clone was seen only once. CDR3 loop: CASSFRSGQGPGEQYF. The CDR3 nucleotides read TGTGCCAGCAGCTTCCGATCAGGACAGGGACCCGGCGAGCAGTACTTC. The chain links TRBV7-9 to TRBJ2-7, with 8 bases lining up with TRBD1. CDR1 SEHNR and CDR2 FQNEAQ come from the germline V gene (reference sequence). Trimming removed 3 bases from V and 6 bases from J; junction bases left unmatched: 13. The CDR3 covers 16 residues.